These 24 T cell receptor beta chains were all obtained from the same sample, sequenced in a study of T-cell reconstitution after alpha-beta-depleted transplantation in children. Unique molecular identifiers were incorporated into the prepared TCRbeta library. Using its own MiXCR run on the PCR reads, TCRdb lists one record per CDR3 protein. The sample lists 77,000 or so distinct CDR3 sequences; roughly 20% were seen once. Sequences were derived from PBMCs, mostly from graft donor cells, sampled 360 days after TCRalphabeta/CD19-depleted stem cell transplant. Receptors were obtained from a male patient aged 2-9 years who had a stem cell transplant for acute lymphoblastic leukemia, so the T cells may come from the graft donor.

CDR3: CASSPRTGKTEAFF. In DNA form, the CDR3 reads TGTGCCAGCAGCCCTCGGACAGGGAAGACTGAAGCTTTCTTT. The V and J genes are TRBV3-1 and TRBJ1-1; 8 nucleotides align to TRBD1. Germline values: CDR1 LGHDT, CDR2 YNNKEL (reference sequence). With V trimmed by 4 bases and J by 5 bases, 6 bases remained unmatched. The CDR3 has 14 amino acids.

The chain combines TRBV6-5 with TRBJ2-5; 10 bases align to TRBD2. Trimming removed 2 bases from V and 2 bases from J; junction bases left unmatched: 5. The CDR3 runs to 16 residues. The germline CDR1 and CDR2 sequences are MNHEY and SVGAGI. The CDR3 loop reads CASSYVSSGSQETQYF. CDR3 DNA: TGTGCCAGCAGTTACGTGTCTAGCGGGAGTCAAGAGACCCAGTACTTC.

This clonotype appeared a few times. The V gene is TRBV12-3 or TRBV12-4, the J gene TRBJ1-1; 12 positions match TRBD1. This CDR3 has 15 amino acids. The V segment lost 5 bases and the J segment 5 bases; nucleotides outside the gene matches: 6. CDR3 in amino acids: CASSPGQGASTEAFF. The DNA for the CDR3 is TGTGCCAGCAGTCCGGGACAGGGGGCGAGTACTGAAGCTTTCTTT.

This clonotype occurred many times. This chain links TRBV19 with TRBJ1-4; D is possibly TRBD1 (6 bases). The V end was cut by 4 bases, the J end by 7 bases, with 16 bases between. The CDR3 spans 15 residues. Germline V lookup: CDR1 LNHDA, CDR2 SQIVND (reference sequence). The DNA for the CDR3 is TGTGCCAGTAGTAGTCCCGCACGACAGGTTGAAAAACTGTTTTTT. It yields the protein CASSSPARQVEKLFF. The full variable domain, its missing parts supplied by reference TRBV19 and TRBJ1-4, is DGGITQSPKYLFRKEGQNVTLSCEQNLNHDAMYWYRQDPGQGLRLIYYSQIVNDFQKGDIAEGYSVSREKKESFPLTVTSAQKNPTAFYLCASSSPARQVEKLFFGSGTQLSVL.

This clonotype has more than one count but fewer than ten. The CDR3 region has the DNA TGTGCCAGCAGTCCCCCTCCTTGGGGGCCACAACTCTACGAGCAGTACTTC. This sequence encodes CASSPPPWGPQLYEQYF. The chain has TRBV27 and TRBJ2-7; D may be TRBD1 (6 bases). Germline CDR1 and CDR2: MNHEY and SMNVEV (reference sequence). The CDR3 length is 17 residues. Trimming cost V 5 bases and J 3 bases, with 23 bases left between them.

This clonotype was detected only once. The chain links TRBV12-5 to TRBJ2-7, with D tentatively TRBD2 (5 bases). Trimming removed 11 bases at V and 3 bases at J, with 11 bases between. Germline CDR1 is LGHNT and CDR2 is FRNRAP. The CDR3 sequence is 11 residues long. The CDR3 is CASGRGYEQYF. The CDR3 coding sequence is TGTGCTTCCGGACGGGGCTACGAGCAGTACTTC.

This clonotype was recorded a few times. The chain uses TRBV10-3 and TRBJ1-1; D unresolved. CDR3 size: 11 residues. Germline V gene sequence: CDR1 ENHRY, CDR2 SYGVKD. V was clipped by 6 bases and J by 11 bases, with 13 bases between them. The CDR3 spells CAISSGIQAFF. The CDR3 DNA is TGTGCCATCAGCTCCGGGATACAGGCTTTCTTT.

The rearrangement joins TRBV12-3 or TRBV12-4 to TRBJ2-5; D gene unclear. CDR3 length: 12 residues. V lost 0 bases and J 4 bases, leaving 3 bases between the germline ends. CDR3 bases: TGTGCCAGCAGTTTAGCGGTAGAGACCCAGTACTTC. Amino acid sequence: CASSLAVETQYF.

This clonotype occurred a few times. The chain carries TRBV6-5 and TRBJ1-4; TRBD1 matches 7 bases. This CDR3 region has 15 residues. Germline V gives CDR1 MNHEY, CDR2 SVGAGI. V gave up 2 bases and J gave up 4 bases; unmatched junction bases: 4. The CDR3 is CASSYHRGGNEKLFF. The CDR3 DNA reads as TGTGCCAGCAGTTACCACAGGGGAGGTAATGAAAAACTGTTTTTT.

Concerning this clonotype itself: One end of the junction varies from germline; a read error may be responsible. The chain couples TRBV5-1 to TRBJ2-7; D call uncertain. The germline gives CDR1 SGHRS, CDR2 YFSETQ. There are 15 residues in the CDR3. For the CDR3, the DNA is TGCGCCAGCCGCTTTTTAACCGACAACTCCTACGAGCAGTACTTC. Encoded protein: CASRFLTDNSYEQYF.

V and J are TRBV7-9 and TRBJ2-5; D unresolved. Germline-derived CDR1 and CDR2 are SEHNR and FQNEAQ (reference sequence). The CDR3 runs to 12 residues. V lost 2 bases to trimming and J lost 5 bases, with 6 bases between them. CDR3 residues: CASSLLAETQYF. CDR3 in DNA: TGTGCCAGCAGCTTATTGGCGGAGACCCAGTACTTC.

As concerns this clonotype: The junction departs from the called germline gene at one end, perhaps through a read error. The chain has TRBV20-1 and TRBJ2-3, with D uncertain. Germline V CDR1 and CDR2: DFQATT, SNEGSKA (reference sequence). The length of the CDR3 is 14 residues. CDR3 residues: CSAREVLTTDTQYF. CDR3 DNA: TGCAGTGCTCGAGAGGTCCTTACCACAGATACGCAGTATTTT.

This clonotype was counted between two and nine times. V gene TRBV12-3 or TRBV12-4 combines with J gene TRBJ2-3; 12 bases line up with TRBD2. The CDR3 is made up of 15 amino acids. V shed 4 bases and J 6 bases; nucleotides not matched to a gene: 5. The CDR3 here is CASSSGTSGPDTQYF. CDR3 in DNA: TGTGCCAGCAGTTCCGGGACTAGCGGGCCGGATACGCAGTATTTT.

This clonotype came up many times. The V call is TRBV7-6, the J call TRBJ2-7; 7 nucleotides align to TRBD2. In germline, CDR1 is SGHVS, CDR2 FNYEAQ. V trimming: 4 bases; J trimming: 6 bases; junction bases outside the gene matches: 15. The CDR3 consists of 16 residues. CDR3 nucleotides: TGTGCCAGCAGCTCCCCCCCGGGACTAAGGACTGTCGAGCAGTACTTC. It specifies CASSSPPGLRTVEQYF.

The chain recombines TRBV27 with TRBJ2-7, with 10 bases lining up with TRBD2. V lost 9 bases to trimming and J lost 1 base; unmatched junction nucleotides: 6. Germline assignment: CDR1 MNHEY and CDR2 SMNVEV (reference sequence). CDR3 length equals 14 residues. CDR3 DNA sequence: TGTGCCAGTTCTGGGACTAGCGCGTCCTACGAGCAGTACTTC. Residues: CASSGTSASYEQYF.

The CDR3 DNA sequence: TGCGCCAGCAGCTCTGGACCGATCTACGAGCAGTACTTC. The encoded protein is CASSSGPIYEQYF. The V call is TRBV5-1, the J call TRBJ2-7; no clear D gene. Germline CDR1 and CDR2: SGHRS and YFSETQ. The CDR3 is made up of 13 amino acids. The germline V and J ends were trimmed by 3 bases and 3 bases, with 10 bases remaining between them.

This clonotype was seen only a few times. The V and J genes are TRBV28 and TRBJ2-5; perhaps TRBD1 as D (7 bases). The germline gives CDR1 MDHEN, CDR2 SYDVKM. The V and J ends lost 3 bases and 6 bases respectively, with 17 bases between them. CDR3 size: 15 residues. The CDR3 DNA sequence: TGTGCCAGCAGTTTTGGAGGGCAGGGGGTGAAGACCCAGTACTTC. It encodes CASSFGGQGVKTQYF.

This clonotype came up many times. The CDR3 reads CASSLAWNTEAFF. As DNA, the CDR3 is TGCGCCAGCAGCTTGGCGTGGAACACTGAAGCTTTCTTT. The chain uses TRBV5-1 and TRBJ1-1, with D unresolved. Germline CDR1 reads SGHRS; CDR2 reads YFSETQ. The CDR3 sequence is 13 residues long. Trimming shortened V by 0 bases and J by 1 base, and 4 bases separated the two germline ends.

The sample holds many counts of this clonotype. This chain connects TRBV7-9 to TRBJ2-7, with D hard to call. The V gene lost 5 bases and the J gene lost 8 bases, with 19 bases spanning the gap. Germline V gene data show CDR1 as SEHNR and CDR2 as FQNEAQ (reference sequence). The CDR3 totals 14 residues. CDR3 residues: CASSQPATSVKQYF. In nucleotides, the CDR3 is TGTGCCAGCAGCCAGCCGGCCACTTCTGTCAAGCAGTACTTC.

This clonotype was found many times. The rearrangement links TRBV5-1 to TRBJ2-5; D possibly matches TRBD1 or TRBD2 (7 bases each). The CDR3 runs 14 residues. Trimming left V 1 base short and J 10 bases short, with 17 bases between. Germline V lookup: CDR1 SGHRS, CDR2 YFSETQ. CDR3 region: CASSLSRTGLVQYF. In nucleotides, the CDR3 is TGCGCCAGCAGCTTGAGCAGGACAGGACTAGTCCAGTACTTC. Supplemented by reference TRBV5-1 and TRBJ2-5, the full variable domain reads KAGVTQTPRYLIKTRGQQVTLSCSPISGHRSVSWYQQTPGQGLQFLFEYFSETQRNKGNFPGRFSGRQFSNSRSEMNVSTLELGDSALYLCASSLSRTGLVQYFGPGTRLLVL.

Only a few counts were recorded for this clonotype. The chain's CDR3 is CAISDLAGSYEQYF. CDR3 nucleotides: TGTGCCATCAGTGACCTCGCAGGGTCCTACGAGCAGTACTTC. The V gene is TRBV10-3, the J gene TRBJ2-7; the D gene is possibly TRBD1 (5 bases). This CDR3 region has 14 residues. Trimming stripped 3 bases from V and 1 base from J, with 10 bases between. Germline V lookup: CDR1 ENHRY, CDR2 SYGVKD.

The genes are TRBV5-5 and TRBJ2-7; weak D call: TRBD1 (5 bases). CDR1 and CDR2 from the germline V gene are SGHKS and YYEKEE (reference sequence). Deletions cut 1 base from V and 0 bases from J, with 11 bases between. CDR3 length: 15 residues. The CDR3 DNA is TGTGCCAGCAGCTTGTACTGGGGCCCCTCCTACGAGCAGTACTTC. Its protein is CASSLYWGPSYEQYF.

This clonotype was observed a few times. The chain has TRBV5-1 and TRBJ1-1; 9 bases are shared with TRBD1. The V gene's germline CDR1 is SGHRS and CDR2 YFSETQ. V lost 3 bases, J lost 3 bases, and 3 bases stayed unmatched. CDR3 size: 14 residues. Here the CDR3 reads CASSWGQGYTEAFF. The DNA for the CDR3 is TGCGCCAGCAGCTGGGGACAGGGCTACACTGAAGCTTTCTTT.

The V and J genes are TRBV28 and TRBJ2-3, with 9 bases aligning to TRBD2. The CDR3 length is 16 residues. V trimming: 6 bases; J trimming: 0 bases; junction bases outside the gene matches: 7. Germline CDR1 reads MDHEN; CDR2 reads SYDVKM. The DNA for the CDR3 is TGTGCCAGCAGAACTCCTAGCGGGATTAGCACAGATACGCAGTATTTT. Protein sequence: CASRTPSGISTDTQYF.